The rows below give T cell receptor beta chains drawn from one sample of a study of blood T cell repertoires in COVID-19. Repertoires were generated with immunoSEQ multiplex PCR, while TCRdb's copy carries only in-frame clones and drops some. Among 75,000 to 80,000 clones, roughly 80% were seen once, and the ten largest hold roughly 18%. The sequenced sample consisted of peripheral blood. These receptors were taken from a woman aged 55-70 years with acute or convalescent COVID-19. CDR3s include the opening cysteine and the closing phenylalanine or tryptophan. The D gene is left open where the match is weak. Clone size is shown for a subset of rows, as once, few, many or a class of expanded clone.

d_gene: TRBD1; j_gene: TRBJ2-2; v_gene: TRBV10-1; len: 15; abundance: NA; CDR3aa: CASSQTGGAYGELFF; CDR3nt: TGCGCCAGCAGTCAGACAGGGGGCGCATACGGGGAGCTGTTTTTT
d_gene: NA; j_gene: TRBJ1-6; v_gene: TRBV6-2/TRBV6-3; len: 14; abundance: many; CDR3aa: CASSYSETSLPLHF; CDR3nt: TGTGCCAGCAGTTACTCCGAGACAAGTTTGCCCCTCCACTTT
d_gene: TRBD2; j_gene: TRBJ2-2; v_gene: TRBV19; len: 18; abundance: NA; CDR3aa: CASSKTSGGALNTGELFF; CDR3nt: TGTGCCAGTAGTAAGACTAGCGGGGGGGCCCTAAACACCGGGGAGCTGTTTTTT
d_gene: NA; j_gene: TRBJ1-2; v_gene: TRBV30; len: 14; abundance: NA; CDR3aa: CAWSLNGGVYGYTF; CDR3nt: TGTGCCTGGAGTTTGAATGGGGGCGTCTATGGCTACACCTTC
d_gene: TRBD1; j_gene: TRBJ1-5; v_gene: TRBV6-2/TRBV6-3; len: 16; abundance: NA; CDR3aa: CASSRTGTGVNQPQHF; CDR3nt: TGTGCCAGCAGTCGAACCGGGACAGGAGTTAATCAGCCCCAGCATTTT
d_gene: TRBD1; j_gene: TRBJ2-2; v_gene: TRBV14; len: 20; abundance: NA; CDR3aa: CASSQDNIRVGTGASGELFF; CDR3nt: TGTGCCAGCAGCCAAGATAATATAAGGGTCGGGACAGGGGCATCCGGGGAGCTGTTTTTT
d_gene: TRBD1; j_gene: TRBJ1-2; v_gene: TRBV19; len: 17; abundance: NA; CDR3aa: CASSNSRGPLHSYGYTF; CDR3nt: TGTGCCAGTAGTAACTCCAGGGGGCCACTCCACTCCTATGGCTACACCTTC
d_gene: NA; j_gene: TRBJ1-1; v_gene: TRBV3-1/TRBV3-2; len: 16; abundance: NA; CDR3aa: CASSQAGWRPGAEAFF; CDR3nt: TGTGCCAGCAGCCAAGCGGGGTGGCGGCCGGGGGCTGAAGCTTTCTTT
d_gene: TRBD1; j_gene: TRBJ1-5; v_gene: TRBV19; len: 15; abundance: once; CDR3aa: CASQATGMVVQPQHF; CDR3nt: TGTGCCAGCCAAGCGACAGGGATGGTTGTTCAGCCCCAGCATTTT
d_gene: TRBD1; j_gene: TRBJ1-2; v_gene: TRBV2; len: 15; abundance: NA; CDR3aa: CASGLDRAINYGYTF; CDR3nt: TGTGCCAGCGGCCTAGACAGGGCCATAAACTATGGCTACACCTTC
d_gene: NA; j_gene: TRBJ2-7; v_gene: TRBV5-6; len: 12; abundance: NA; CDR3aa: CASSLTGIEQYF; CDR3nt: TGTGCCAGCAGCTTAACAGGGATCGAGCAGTACTTC
d_gene: TRBD2; j_gene: TRBJ2-3; v_gene: TRBV3-1/TRBV3-2; len: 18; abundance: once; CDR3aa: CASSPATLAGGEGDTQYF; CDR3nt: TGTGCCAGCAGCCCCGCCACACTAGCGGGGGGCGAAGGAGATACGCAGTATTTT
d_gene: NA; j_gene: TRBJ2-2; v_gene: TRBV14; len: 16; abundance: NA; CDR3aa: CASSQDRDGHTGELFF; CDR3nt: TGTGCCAGCAGCCAAGACAGGGATGGGCACACCGGGGAGCTGTTTTTT
d_gene: NA; j_gene: TRBJ1-1; v_gene: TRBV10-3; len: 12; abundance: NA; CDR3aa: CAIRDGSTEAFF; CDR3nt: TGTGCCATCAGGGACGGGAGTACTGAAGCTTTCTTT
d_gene: NA; j_gene: TRBJ1-2; v_gene: TRBV6-1; len: 14; abundance: NA; CDR3aa: CATERDNSNYGYTF; CDR3nt: TGTGCCACTGAACGGGACAACTCTAACTATGGCTACACCTTC
d_gene: TRBD1; j_gene: TRBJ2-3; v_gene: TRBV5-8; len: 15; abundance: NA; CDR3aa: CASSLGTGDTDTQYF; CDR3nt: TGTGCCAGCAGCTTGGGGACAGGCGACACAGATACGCAGTATTTT
d_gene: NA; j_gene: TRBJ2-2; v_gene: TRBV24-1; len: 16; abundance: NA; CDR3aa: CATSDQALGNTGELFF; CDR3nt: TGTGCCACCAGTGATCAGGCTTTAGGGAACACCGGGGAGCTGTTTTTT